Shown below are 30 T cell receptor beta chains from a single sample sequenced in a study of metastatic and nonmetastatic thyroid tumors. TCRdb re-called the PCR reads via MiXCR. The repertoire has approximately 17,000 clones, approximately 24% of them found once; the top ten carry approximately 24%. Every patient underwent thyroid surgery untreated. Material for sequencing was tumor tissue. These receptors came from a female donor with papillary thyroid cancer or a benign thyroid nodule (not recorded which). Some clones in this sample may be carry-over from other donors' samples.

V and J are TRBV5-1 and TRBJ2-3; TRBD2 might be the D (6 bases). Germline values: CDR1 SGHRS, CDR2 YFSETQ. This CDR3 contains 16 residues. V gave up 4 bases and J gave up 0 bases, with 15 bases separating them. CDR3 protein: CASSPMVGGSTDTQYF. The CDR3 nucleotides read TGCGCCAGCAGCCCCATGGTTGGGGGGAGCACAGATACGCAGTATTTT.

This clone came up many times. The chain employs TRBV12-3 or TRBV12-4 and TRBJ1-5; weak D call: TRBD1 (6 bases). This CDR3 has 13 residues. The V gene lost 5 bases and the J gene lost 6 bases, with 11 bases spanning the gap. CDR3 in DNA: TGTGCCAGCAGTGCGGGGGGCAGTCAGCCCCAGCATTTT. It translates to CASSAGGSQPQHF.

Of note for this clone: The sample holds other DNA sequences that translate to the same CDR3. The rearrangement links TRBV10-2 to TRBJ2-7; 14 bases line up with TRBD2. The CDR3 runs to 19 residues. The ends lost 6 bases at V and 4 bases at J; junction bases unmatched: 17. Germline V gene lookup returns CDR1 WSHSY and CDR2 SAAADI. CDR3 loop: CASRALPGLAGGRAYEQYF. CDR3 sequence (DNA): TGCGCCAGCAGAGCCTTGCCTGGACTAGCGGGGGGTCGTGCTTACGAGCAGTACTTC.

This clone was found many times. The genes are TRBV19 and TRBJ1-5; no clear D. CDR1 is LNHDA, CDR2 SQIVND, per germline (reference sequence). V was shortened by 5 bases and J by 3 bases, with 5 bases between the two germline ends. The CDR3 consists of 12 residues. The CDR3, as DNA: TGTGCCAGTAGTCCGACCAATCAGCCCCAGCATTTT. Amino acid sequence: CASSPTNQPQHF.

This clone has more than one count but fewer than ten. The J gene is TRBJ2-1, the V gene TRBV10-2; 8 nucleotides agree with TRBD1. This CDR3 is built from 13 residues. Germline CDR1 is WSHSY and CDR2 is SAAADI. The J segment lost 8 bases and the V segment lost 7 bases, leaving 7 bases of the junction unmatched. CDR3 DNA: TGCGCCAGCACAGGGGGCGCGGATGATGAGCAGTTCTTC. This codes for CASTGGADDEQFF.

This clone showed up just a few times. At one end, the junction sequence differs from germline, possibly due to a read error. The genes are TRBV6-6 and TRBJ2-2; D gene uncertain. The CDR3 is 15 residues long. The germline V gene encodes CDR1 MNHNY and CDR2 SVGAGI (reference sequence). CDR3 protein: CAISYSGGNTGELFF. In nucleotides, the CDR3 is TGTGCCATCAGTTACTCGGGTGGAAACACCGGGGAGCTGTTTTTT.

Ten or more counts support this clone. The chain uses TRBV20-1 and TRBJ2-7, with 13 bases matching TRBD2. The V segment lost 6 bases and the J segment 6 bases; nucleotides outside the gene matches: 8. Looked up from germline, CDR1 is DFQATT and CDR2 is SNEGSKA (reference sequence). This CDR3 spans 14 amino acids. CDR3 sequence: CSAVRTSGRSEQYF. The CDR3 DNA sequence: TGCAGTGCCGTTCGGACTAGCGGGAGATCCGAGCAGTACTTC.

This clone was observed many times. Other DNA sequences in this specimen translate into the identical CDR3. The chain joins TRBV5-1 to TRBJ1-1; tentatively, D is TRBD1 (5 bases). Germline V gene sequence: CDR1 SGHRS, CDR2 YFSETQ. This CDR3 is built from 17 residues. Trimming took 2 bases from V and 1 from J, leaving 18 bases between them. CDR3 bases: TGCGCCAGCAGCTTTGGGGCGACAACGGGTAGGAACACTGAAGCTTTCTTT. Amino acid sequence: CASSFGATTGRNTEAFF.

The CDR3 nucleotides read TGTGCCAGCAGCGGACAGGGGTCTCAGCCCCAGCATTTT. Its translation is CASSGQGSQPQHF. This chain connects TRBV11-2 to TRBJ1-5; TRBD1 matches at 9 bases. The CDR3 runs to 13 residues. Trimming cost V 5 bases and J 6 bases; bases outside gene matches: 2. From germline, CDR1 is SGHAT and CDR2 FQNNGV.

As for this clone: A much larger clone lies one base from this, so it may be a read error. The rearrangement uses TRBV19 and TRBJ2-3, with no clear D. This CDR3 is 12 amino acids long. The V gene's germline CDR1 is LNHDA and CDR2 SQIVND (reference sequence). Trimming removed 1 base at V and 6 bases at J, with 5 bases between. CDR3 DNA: TGTGCCAGTAGTATAGGGTGGGATACGCAGTATTTT. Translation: CASSIGWDTQYF.

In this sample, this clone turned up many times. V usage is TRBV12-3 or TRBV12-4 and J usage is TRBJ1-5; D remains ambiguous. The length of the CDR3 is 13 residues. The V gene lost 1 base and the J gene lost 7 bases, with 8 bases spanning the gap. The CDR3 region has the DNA TGTGCCAGCAGTTTAGGGACGAGGCAGCCCCAGCATTTT. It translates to CASSLGTRQPQHF.

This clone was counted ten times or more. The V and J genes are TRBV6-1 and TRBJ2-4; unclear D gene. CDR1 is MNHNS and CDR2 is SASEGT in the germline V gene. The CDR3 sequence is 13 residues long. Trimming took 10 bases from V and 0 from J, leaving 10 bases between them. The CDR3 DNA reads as TGTGCCACGACGGTAATAGCCAAAAACATTCAGTACTTC. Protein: CATTVIAKNIQYF.

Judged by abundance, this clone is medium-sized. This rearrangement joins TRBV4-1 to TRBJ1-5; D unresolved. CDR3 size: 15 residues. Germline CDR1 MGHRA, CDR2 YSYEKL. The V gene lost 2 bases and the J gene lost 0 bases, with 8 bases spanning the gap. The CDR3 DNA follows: TGCGCCAGCAGCCAAAAACCAGGTAGCAATCAGCCCCAGCATTTT. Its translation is CASSQKPGSNQPQHF.

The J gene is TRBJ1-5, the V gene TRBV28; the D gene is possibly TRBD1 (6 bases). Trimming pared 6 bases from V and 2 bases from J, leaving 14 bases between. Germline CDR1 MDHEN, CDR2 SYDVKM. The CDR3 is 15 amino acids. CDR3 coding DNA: TGTGCCAGCAGCATAACAGGGCGTGGCAATCAGCCCCAGCATTTT. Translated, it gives CASSITGRGNQPQHF.

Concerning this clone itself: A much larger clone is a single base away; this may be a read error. The CDR3 DNA follows: TGTGCCTGGAGCGTTCAGGGCAGGGGAAAACTGCTTTTT. Translating gives CAWSVQGRGKLLF. The J gene is TRBJ1-4, the V gene TRBV30; TRBD1 might be the D (6 bases). Germline loops: CDR1 GTSNPN, CDR2 SVGIG (reference sequence). This CDR3 region has 13 residues.

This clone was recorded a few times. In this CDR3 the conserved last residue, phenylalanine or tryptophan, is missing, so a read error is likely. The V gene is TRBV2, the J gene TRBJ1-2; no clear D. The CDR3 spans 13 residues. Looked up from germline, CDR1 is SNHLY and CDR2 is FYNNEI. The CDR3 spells CASSVGFNYGYTL. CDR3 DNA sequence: TGTGCCAGCAGTGTTGGGTTTAACTATGGATACACCTTA.

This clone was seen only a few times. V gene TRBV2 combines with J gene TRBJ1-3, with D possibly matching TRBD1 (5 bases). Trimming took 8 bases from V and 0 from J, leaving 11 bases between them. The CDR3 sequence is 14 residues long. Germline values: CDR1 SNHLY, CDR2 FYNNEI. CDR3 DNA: TGTGCCAGCGCGGAGGGGCGCTCTGGAAACACCATATATTTT. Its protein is CASAEGRSGNTIYF.

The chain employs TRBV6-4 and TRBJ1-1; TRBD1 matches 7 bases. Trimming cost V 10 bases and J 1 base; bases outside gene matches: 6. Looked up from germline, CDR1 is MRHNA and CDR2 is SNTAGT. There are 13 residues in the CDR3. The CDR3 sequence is CATDRDRNTEAFF. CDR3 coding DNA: TGTGCCACCGACCGGGACAGGAACACTGAAGCTTTCTTT.

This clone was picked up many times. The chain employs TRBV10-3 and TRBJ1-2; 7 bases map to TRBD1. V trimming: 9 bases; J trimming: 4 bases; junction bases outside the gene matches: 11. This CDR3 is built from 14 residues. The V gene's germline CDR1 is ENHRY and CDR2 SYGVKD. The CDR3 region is CAMTPLPGGYGYTF. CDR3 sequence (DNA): TGTGCCATGACCCCTCTTCCAGGGGGCTATGGCTACACCTTC.

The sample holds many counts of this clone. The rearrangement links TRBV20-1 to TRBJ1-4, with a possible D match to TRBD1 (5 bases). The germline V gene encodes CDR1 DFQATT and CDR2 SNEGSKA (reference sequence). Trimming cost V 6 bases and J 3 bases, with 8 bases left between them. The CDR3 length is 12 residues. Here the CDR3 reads CSARGANEKLFF. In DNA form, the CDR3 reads TGCAGTGCCCGAGGGGCTAATGAAAAACTGTTTTTT.

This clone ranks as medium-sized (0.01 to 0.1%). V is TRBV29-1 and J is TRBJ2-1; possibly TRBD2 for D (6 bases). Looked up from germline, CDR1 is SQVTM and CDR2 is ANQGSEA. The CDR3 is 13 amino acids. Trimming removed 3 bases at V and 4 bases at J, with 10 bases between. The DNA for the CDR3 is TGCAGCGTTGACAGCGGGCGTTACAATGAGCAGTTCTTC. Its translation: CSVDSGRYNEQFF.

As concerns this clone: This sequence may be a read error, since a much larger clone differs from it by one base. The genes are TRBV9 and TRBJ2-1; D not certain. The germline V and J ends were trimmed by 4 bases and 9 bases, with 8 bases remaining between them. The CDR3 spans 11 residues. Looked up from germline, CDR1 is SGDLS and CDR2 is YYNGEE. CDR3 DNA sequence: TGTGCCAGCAGCTCCCTAGGTGAGCAGTTCTTC. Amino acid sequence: CASSSLGEQFF.

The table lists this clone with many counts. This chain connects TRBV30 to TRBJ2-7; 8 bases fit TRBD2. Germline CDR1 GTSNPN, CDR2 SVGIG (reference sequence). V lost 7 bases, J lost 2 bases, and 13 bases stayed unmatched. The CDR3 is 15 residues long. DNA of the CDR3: TGTGCCTCCTCCACCTCGGGGGGGGGGGCCTACGAGCAGTACTTC. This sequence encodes CASSTSGGGAYEQYF.

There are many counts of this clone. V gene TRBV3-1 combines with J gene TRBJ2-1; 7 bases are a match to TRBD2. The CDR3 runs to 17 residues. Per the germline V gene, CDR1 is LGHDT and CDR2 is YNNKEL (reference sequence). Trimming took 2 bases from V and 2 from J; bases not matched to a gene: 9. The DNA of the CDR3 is TGTGCCAGCAGCCAATATGTGGGGGGAGGGGCCTACAATGAGCAGTTCTTC. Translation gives CASSQYVGGGAYNEQFF.

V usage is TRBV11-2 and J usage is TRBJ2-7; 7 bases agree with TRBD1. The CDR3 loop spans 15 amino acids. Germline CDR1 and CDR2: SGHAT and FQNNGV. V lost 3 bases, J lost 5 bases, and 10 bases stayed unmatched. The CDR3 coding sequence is TGTGCCAGCAGCTTGGAGCGAGGGGGCTTGGACGAGCAGTACTTC. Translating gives CASSLERGGLDEQYF.

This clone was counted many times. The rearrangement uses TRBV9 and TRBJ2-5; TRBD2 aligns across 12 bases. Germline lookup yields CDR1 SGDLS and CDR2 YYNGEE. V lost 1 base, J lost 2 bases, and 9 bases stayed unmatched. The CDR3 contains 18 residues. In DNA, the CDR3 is TGTGCCAGCAGCGTAAAAACTAGCGGGGGGCCTTCACAAGAGACCCAGTACTTC. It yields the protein CASSVKTSGGPSQETQYF. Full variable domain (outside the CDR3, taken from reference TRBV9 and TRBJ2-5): DSGVTQTPKHLITATGQRVTLRCSPRSGDLSVYWYQQSLDQGLQFLIQYYNGEERAKGNILERFSAQQFPDLHSELNLSSLELGDSALYFCASSVKTSGGPSQETQYFGPGTRLLVL.

The CDR3 region is CASSLLGNTGELFF. CDR3 coding DNA: TGCGCCAGCAGCTTGCTCGGGAACACCGGGGAGCTGTTTTTT. The V gene is TRBV5-1, the J gene TRBJ2-2, with unresolved D. The CDR3 consists of 14 residues. V dropped 1 base and J dropped 1 base, with 5 bases sitting between them. The germline V gene has CDR1 SGHRS and CDR2 YFSETQ.

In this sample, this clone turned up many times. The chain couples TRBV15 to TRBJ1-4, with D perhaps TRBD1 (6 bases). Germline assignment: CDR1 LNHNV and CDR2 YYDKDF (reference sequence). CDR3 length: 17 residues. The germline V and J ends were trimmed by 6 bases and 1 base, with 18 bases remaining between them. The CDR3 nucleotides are TGTGCCACCAGTGCACGGAGGGGGTTGGAAACTAATGAAAAACTGTTTTTT. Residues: CATSARRGLETNEKLFF.

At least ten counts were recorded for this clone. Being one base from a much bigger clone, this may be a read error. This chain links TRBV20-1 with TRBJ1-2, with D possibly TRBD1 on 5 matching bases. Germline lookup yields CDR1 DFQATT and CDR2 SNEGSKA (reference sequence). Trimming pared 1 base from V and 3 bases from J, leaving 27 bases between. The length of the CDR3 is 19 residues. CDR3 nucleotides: TGCAGTGCTAGAGGCTCTTGTATCCCGCGGGGCCGACTGGACTATGGCTACACCTTC. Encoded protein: CSARGSCIPRGRLDYGYTF.

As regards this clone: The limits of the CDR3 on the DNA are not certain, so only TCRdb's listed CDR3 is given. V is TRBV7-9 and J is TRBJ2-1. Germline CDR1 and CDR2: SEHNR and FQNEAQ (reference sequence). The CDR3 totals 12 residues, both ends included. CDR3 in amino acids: CASILDGSEQFF.